The present TCR beta chain was sequenced within a study of cytomegalovirus exposure and HLA in healthy donors. V was trimmed by 6 bases and J by 0 bases, leaving 14 bases between them. The CDR3 is made up of 15 amino acids. The germline V gene has CDR1 MNHNS and CDR2 SASEGT. This clone was seen a few times. Its antigen is not known. Study findings and constraints: Common viral pathogens seemed, in a later analysis, to connect with several of the most significant clusters.

Primers: 60 Vbeta forward and 13 Jbeta reverse. Assay used: immunoSEQ multiplex PCR; TCRdb lists only in-frame clones, some missing. The table has about 120,000 clones, approximately 80% seen once; the top ten hold more than 8%. The specimen sequenced was PBMCs. The sequence derives from a female donor in good health and CMV-seropositive. V usage is TRBV6-1 and J usage is TRBJ1-1, with D perhaps matching TRBD1 (5 bases). The CDR3 DNA follows: TGTGCCAGCAGCTCTCGGGGAGGGGTGAACACTGAAGCTTTCTTT. Translated, it gives CASSSRGGVNTEAFF.